What follows are 5 T cell receptor beta chains derived from one specimen sequenced in a study of post-analysis software for immune sequencing data. TCR beta cDNA libraries included unique molecular identifiers. TCRdb passed the PCR reads through MiXCR, listing each CDR3 protein once. The profile shows about 800,000 distinct CDR3 sequences, about 32% of them singletons. For these receptors, no antigen is known. Regarding the study as a whole: Comparison of patients with controls showed five TRBV segments more frequent in patients, TRBV5-6, TRBV5-1 and TRBV20-1 among them.

The material sequenced was blood. All receptors come from a girl aged 10 to 17 with multiple sclerosis.

This clonotype was counted a few times. The genes are TRBV6-6 and TRBJ2-1, with D perhaps matching TRBD1 or TRBD2 (5 bases each). Germline values: CDR1 MNHNY, CDR2 SVGAGI (reference sequence). The V and J ends lost 6 bases and 10 bases respectively, with 13 bases between them. The CDR3 consists of 12 residues. CDR3 sequence (DNA): TGTGCCAGCAGACCTGGGGGTATCGAGCAGTTCTTC. As protein: CASRPGGIEQFF.

The V call is TRBV27, the J call TRBJ1-1; D perhaps matches TRBD1 (5 bases). Germline loops: CDR1 MNHEY, CDR2 SMNVEV (reference sequence). Trimming took 3 bases from V and 6 from J, leaving 11 bases between them. The CDR3 runs to 13 residues. CDR3 coding DNA: TGTGCCAGCAGTTTGATGTGGGGCGCTGAAGCTTTCTTT. Its protein product is CASSLMWGAEAFF.

At least ten counts were recorded for this clonotype. The chain has TRBV15 and TRBJ2-1, with unresolved D. This CDR3 is 15 amino acids long. The germline gives CDR1 LNHNV, CDR2 YYDKDF (reference sequence). The ends were cut back, 6 bases at V and 0 bases at J, with 12 bases in the middle. CDR3 sequence: CATRDPRSSYNEQFF. The CDR3 region has the DNA TGTGCCACCAGGGACCCTAGGAGCTCCTACAATGAGCAGTTCTTC.

V usage is TRBV15 and J usage is TRBJ2-1; D is ambiguous. Germline values: CDR1 LNHNV, CDR2 YYDKDF (reference sequence). V lost 5 bases and J 8 bases, leaving 22 bases between the germline ends. This CDR3 comprises 16 residues. CDR3 in amino acids: CATSGRLRPTSDEQFF. CDR3 nucleotides: TGTGCCACCAGCGGGCGCTTGCGCCCCACTTCAGATGAGCAGTTCTTC.

The V and J genes are TRBV12-3 or TRBV12-4 and TRBJ2-1; TRBD2 aligns across 14 bases. This CDR3 contains 16 residues. The ends lost 6 bases at V and 10 bases at J; junction bases unmatched: 11. CDR3 nucleotide sequence: TGTGCCAGCAGCTCCCAAAGACTAGCGGGAGGGACAGAGCAGTTCTTC. Translating it yields CASSSQRLAGGTEQFF.